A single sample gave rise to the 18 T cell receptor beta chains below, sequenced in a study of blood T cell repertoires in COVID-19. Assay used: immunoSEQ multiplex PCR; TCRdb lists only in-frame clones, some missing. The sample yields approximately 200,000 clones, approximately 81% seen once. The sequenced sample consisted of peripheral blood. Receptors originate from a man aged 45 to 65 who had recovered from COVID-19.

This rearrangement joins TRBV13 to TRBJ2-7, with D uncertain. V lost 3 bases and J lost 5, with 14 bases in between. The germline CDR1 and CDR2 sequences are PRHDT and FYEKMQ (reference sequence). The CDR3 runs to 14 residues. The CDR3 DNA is TGTGCCAGCAGCTTGAAGGAGCCCCCCGACGAGCAGTACTTC. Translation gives CASSLKEPPDEQYF.

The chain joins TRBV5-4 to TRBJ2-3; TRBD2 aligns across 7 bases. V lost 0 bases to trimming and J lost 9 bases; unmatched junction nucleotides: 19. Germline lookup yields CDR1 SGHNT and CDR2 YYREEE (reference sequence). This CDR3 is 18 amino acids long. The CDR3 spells CASSLGGGAKSRLKTQYF. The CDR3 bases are TGTGCCAGCAGCTTGGGGGGAGGGGCCAAGTCCCGGCTAAAGACGCAGTATTTT.

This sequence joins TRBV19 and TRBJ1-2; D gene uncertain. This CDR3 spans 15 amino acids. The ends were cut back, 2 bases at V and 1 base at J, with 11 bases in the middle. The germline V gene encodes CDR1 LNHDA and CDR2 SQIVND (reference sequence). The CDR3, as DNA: TGTGCCAGTAGTATAACAGATGATCTTAACTATGGCTACACCTTC. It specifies CASSITDDLNYGYTF.

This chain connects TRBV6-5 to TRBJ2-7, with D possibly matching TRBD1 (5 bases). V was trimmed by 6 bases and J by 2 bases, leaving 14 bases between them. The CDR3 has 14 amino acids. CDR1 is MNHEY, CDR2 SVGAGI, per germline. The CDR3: CASRKGITTYEQYF. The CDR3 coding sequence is TGTGCCAGCAGGAAGGGGATTACGACCTACGAGCAGTACTTC.

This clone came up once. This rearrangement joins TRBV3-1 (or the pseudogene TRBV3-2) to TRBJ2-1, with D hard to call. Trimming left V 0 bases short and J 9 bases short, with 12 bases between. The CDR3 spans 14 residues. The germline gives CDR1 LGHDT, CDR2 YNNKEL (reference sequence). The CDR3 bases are TGTGCCAGCAGCCAAGACCGTCGGTTGTCTGAGCAGTTCTTC. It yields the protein CASSQDRRLSEQFF.

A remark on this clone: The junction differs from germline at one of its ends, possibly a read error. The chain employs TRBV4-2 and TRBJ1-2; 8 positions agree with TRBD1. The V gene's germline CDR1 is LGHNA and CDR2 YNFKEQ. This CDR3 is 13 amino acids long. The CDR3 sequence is CASSQDRGPFELF. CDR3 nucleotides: TGTGCCAGCAGCCAAGACAGGGGGCCCTTTGAATTATTC.

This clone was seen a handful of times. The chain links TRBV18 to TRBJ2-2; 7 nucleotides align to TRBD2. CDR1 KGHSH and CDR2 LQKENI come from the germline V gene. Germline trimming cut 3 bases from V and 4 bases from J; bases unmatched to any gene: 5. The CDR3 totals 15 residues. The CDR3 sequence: CASSPGREATGELFF. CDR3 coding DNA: TGTGCCAGCTCACCGGGCCGGGAGGCCACCGGGGAGCTGTTTTTT.

This CDR3 reads CASSSPDKRETQYF. CDR3 DNA sequence: TGTGCCAGCAGCTCCCCGGACAAAAGAGAGACCCAGTACTTC. V and J are TRBV7-9 and TRBJ2-5; a weak D match, TRBD1 (5 bases). The V and J ends lost 4 bases and 4 bases respectively, with 13 bases between them. There are 14 residues in the CDR3. Germline loops: CDR1 SEHNR, CDR2 FQNEAQ (reference sequence).

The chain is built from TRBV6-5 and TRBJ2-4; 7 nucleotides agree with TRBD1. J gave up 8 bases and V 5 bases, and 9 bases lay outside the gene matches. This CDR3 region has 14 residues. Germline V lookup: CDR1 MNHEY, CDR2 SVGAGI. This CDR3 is CASSTTNRGYIQYF. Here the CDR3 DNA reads TGTGCCAGCAGTACGACAAACAGGGGTTACATTCAGTACTTC.

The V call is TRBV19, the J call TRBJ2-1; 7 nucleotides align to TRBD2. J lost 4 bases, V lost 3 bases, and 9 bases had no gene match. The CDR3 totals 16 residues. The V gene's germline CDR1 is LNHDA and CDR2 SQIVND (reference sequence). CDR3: CASSIRGGSGYNEQFF. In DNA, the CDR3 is TGTGCCAGTAGTATTCGGGGCGGGAGTGGTTACAATGAGCAGTTCTTC.

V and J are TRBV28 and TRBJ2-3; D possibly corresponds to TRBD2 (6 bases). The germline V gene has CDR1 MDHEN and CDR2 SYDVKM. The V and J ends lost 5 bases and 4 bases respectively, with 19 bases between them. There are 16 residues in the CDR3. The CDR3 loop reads CASSQWGGRGADTQYF. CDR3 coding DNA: TGTGCCAGCAGTCAATGGGGCGGGCGCGGGGCAGATACGCAGTATTTT.

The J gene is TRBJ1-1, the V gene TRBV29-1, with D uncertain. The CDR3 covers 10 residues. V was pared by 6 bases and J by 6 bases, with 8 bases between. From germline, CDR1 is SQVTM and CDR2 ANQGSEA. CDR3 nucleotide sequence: TGCAGCGTGATAAGCGCTGAAGCTTTCTTT. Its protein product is CSVISAEAFF.

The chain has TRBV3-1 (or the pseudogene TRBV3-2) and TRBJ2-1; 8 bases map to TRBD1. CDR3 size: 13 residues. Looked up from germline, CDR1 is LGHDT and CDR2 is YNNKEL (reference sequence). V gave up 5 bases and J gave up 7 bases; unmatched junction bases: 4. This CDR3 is CASSDNRGNEQFF. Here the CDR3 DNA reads TGTGCCAGCAGCGACAACAGGGGGAATGAGCAGTTCTTC.

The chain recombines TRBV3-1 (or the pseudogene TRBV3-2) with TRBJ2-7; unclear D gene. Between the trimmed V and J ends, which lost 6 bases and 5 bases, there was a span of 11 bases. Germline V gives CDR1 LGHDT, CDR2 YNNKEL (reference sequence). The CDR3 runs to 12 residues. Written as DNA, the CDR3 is TGTGCCAGCAGTCTGTTGGGCGACGAGCAGTACTTC. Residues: CASSLLGDEQYF.

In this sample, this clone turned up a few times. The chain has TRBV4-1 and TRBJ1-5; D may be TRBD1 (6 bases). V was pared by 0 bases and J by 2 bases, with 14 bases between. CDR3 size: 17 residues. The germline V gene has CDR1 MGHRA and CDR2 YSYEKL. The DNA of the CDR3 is TGCGCCAGCAGCCAAGAAGCGACAGGCCGAGGCAATCAGCCCCAGCATTTT. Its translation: CASSQEATGRGNQPQHF.

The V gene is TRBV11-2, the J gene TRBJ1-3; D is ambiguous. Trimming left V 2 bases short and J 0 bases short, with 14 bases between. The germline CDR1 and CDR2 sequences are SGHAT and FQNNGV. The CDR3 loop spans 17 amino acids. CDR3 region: CASSLWFGERSGNTIYF. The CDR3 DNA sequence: TGTGCCAGCAGCTTATGGTTCGGCGAGCGCTCTGGAAACACCATATATTTT.

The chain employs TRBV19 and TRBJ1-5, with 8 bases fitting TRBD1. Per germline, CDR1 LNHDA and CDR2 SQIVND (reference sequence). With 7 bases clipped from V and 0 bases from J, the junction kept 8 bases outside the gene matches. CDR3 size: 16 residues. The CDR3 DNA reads TGTGCCAGTACTGACAGGGGCAGGTATAGCAATCAGCCCCAGCATTTT. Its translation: CASTDRGRYSNQPQHF. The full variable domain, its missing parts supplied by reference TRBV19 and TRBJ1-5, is DGGITQSPKYLFRKEGQNVTLSCEQNLNHDAMYWYRQDPGQGLRLIYYSQIVNDFQKGDIAEGYSVSREKKESFPLTVTSAQKNPTAFYLCASTDRGRYSNQPQHFGDGTRLSIL.

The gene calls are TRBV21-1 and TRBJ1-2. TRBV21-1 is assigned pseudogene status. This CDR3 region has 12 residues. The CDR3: CASSKRGYGYTF. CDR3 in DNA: TGTGCCAGCAGCAAACGCGGGTATGGCTACACCTTC.